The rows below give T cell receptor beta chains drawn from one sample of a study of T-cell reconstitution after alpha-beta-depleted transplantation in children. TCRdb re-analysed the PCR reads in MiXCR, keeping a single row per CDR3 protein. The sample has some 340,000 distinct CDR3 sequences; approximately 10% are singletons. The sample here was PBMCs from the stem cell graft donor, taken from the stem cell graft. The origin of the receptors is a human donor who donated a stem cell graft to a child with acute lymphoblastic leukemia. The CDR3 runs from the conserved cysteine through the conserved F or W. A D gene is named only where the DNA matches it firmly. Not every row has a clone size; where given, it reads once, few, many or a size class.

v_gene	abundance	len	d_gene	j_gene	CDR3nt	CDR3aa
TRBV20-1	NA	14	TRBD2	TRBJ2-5	TGCAGTGTCGAAATTAGCGGGAGCCAAGAGACCCAGTACTTC	CSVEISGSQETQYF
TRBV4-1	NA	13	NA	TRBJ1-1	TGCGCCAGCAGCCTTGAAGAGGGGCCTGGGGCTTTCTTT	CASSLEEGPGAFF
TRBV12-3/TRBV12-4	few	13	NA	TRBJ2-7	TGTGCCAGCAGTTTATGGGCCCGCAACGGGCAGTACTTC	CASSLWARNGQYF
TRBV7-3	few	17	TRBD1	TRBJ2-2	TGTGCCAGCAGCTTAAGCGGACAGGGGACAAATGCCGGGGAGCTGTTTTTT	CASSLSGQGTNAGELFF
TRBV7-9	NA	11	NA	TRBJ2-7	TGTGCCAGCAGCCTCTCTAACGAGCAGTACTTC	CASSLSNEQYF
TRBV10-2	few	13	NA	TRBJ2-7	TGCGCCAGCAGTATGGACAGTTCCTACGAGCAGTACTTC	CASSMDSSYEQYF
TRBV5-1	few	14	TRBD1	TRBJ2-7	TGCGCCAGCAGCCGGGAACAGGGGTTATACGAGCAGTACTTC	CASSREQGLYEQYF
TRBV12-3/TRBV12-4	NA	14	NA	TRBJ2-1	TGTGCCAGCAGTTTAGAGGACAGCAACAATGAGCAGTTCTTC	CASSLEDSNNEQFF
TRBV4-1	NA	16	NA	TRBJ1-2	TGCGCCAGCAGCCAAGATCGGACAGCCGCTAACTATGGCTACACCTTC	CASSQDRTAANYGYTF
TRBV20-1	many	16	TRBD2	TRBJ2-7	TGCAGTGCTAGAGATCAAATGGGCGGGAGTGTTTACGAGCAGTACTTC	CSARDQMGGSVYEQYF
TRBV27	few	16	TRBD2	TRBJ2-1	TGTGCCAGCAGCCGGGGGGGGACTAGCCACTACAATGAGCAGTTCTTC	CASSRGGTSHYNEQFF
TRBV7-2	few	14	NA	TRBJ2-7	TGTGCCAGCAGCTTAAGGGAGACTCTGGGCGAGCAGTACTTC	CASSLRETLGEQYF
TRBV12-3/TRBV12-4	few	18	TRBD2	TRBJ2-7	TGTGCCAGCAGTTTTGTATTAGCGGGAGGGCCGGGGGCCTACGAGCAGTACTTC	CASSFVLAGGPGAYEQYF
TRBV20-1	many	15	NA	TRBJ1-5	TGCAGTGCTAGAGCTGGGGGTTATAGCAATCAGCCCCAGCATTTT	CSARAGGYSNQPQHF
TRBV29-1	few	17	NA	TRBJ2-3	TGCAGCGTTGAAGATTGGAGGGGGGCAGGTAGCACAGATACGCAGTATTTT	CSVEDWRGAGSTDTQYF
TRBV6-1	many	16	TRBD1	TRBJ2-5	TGTGCCAGCAGCCCAGGGACAGGGGGAATTCCAGAGACCCAGTACTTC	CASSPGTGGIPETQYF
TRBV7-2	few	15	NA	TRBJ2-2	TGTGCCAGCAGCTACCTCAGACAGAACACCGGGGAGCTGTTTTTT	CASSYLRQNTGELFF
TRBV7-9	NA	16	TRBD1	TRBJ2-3	TGTGCCAGCAGCCTATCCGGGACAGGGGGCACAGATACGCAGTATTTT	CASSLSGTGGTDTQYF
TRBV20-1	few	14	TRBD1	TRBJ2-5	TGCAGTGCTAGAGGGACAGGGGAATACGAGACCCAGTACTTC	CSARGTGEYETQYF
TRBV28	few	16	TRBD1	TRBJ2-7	TGTGCCAGCAGTCGAGGATTCCCGACAGGGACCCACGAGCAGTACTTC	CASSRGFPTGTHEQYF
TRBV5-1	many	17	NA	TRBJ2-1	TGCGCCAGCAGCTTGGGGCGGGTGGCGGGCTCCTACAATGAGCAGTTCTTC	CASSLGRVAGSYNEQFF
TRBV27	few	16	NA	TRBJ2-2	TGTGCCAGCAGTATTTTCCCAATCGCGAACACCGGGGAGCTGTTTTTT	CASSIFPIANTGELFF
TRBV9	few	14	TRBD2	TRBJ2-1	TGTGCCAGCAGCGCTAGCGGGAGTCTTGGTGAGCAGTTCTTC	CASSASGSLGEQFF
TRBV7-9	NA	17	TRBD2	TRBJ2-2	TGTGCCAGCAGCTTAGGTTCTAGCGGGAGCGGTACCGGGGAGCTGTTTTTT	CASSLGSSGSGTGELFF
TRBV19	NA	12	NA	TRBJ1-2	TGTGCCAGTATCCAGGGACGGTCTGGCTACACCTTC	CASIQGRSGYTF
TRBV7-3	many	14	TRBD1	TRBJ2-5	TGTGCCAGCAGCCGATCAGGGGGCCAGGAGACCCAGTACTTC	CASSRSGGQETQYF
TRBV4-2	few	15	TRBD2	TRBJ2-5	TGTGCCAGCAGCCAAGACCGCCTAGCGGGAGAGACCCAGTACTTC	CASSQDRLAGETQYF
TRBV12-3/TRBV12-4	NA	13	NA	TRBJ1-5	TGTGCCAGCAGTCAGAGTAGCAATCAGCCCCGGCATTTT	CASSQSSNQPRHF
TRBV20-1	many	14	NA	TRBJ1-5	TGCAGTGCCATCGGAGGGCAGCACAATCAGCCCCAGCATTTT	CSAIGGQHNQPQHF
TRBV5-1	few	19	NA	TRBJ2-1	TGCGCCAGCAGCTTGGCGAATCGCTGGGGGGGCCTTACCTACAATGAGCAGTTCTTC	CASSLANRWGGLTYNEQFF